The 19 T cell receptor beta chains below all came from one sample that was sequenced in a study of molecular identifiers for immune sequencing clone quantification. From the PCR reads, TCRdb called clonotypes with MiXCR, one entry per CDR3 protein. Of around 480,000 distinct CDR3 sequences in the sample, around 25% are singletons; the top ten hold around 0.78%. The sequencing sample was made of naive CD8+ T cells from blood, with Jurkat cell RNA spiked in. Stated subset: FACS-sorted CD8+CD4-CCR7+CD45RA+ naive T cells. Receptor source: a human donor in good health. Some libraries in this study had Jurkat cell RNA spiked in.

The chain carries TRBV14 and TRBJ2-7, with D possibly matching TRBD1 (6 bases). This CDR3 has 15 residues. Trimming shortened V by 1 base and J by 1 base, and 11 bases separated the two germline ends. CDR1 and CDR2 (germline): SGHDN, FVKESK. The CDR3 loop is CASSQGYQGSYEQYF. In nucleotides, the CDR3 is TGTGCCAGCAGCCAAGGGTACCAGGGGTCCTACGAGCAGTACTTC.

This clonotype was seen once. The chain combines TRBV12-3 or TRBV12-4 with TRBJ2-7; TRBD1 agrees at 10 bases. This CDR3 has 16 residues. V lost 2 bases and J lost 6; bases outside the gene matches: 10. The CDR3 is CASSLTGTGALSEQYF. The CDR3 DNA follows: TGTGCCAGCAGTTTAACAGGGACAGGGGCCCTGAGCGAGCAGTACTTC.

This clonotype was seen only a few times. The gene calls are TRBV4-3 and TRBJ1-1; no definite D call. CDR1 and CDR2 (germline): LGHNA, YSLEER. The CDR3 runs 13 residues. V was cut by 2 bases and J by 5 bases, with 9 bases left in between. The CDR3 spells CASSQPGRTEAFF. The CDR3 DNA reads TGCGCCAGCAGCCAACCGGGAAGGACTGAAGCTTTCTTT.

The chain couples TRBV4-1 to TRBJ2-7; possibly TRBD2 for D (6 bases). Germline V gives CDR1 MGHRA, CDR2 YSYEKL. V shed 0 bases and J shed 1 base, with 19 bases lying between them. The CDR3 covers 18 residues. The CDR3, as DNA: TGCGCCAGCAGCCAAGAAGGATTTCGGGGGAGTTCTTCCTACGAGCAGTACTTC. The encoded protein is CASSQEGFRGSSSYEQYF.

As for this clonotype: A much larger clone sits a single nucleotide away, making a read error possible. This chain connects TRBV4-1 to TRBJ2-7; 8 positions agree with TRBD1. In germline, CDR1 is MGHRA, CDR2 YSYEKL. The CDR3 extends over 14 amino acids. Germline trimming cut 1 base from V and 8 bases from J; bases unmatched to any gene: 7. The CDR3 protein is CASSQARGRSQQYF. CDR3 nucleotide sequence: TGCGCCAGCAGCCAAGCCAGGGGGCGATCCCAGCAGTACTTC.

This clonotype has ten or more counts. The chain joins TRBV9 to TRBJ2-7, with TRBD1 matching 10 bases. The V and J ends lost 4 bases and 3 bases, in that order; junction bases with no gene match: 10. The germline V gene has CDR1 SGDLS and CDR2 YYNGEE. The CDR3 is made up of 16 amino acids. CDR3 coding DNA: TGTGCCAGCAGCCTCTCTCCGGGACAGGGGAGCTACGAGCAGTACTTC. Its translation: CASSLSPGQGSYEQYF.

In its sample, this clonotype was seen a few times. CDR3 DNA sequence: TGTGCCAGCAGTGATACCAATGTAGGCAGATATGGCTACACCTTC. Its translation: CASSDTNVGRYGYTF. This chain joins TRBV14 and TRBJ1-2; D remains unclear. The CDR3 spans 15 residues. Trimming took off 6 bases at V and 5 bases at J, with 19 bases between the two ends. CDR1 SGHDN and CDR2 FVKESK come from the germline V gene.

This clonotype was recorded a few times. The chain uses TRBV5-6 and TRBJ2-7; 7 bases map to TRBD1. Germline-derived CDR1 and CDR2 are SGHDT and YYEEEE. This CDR3 spans 14 amino acids. V lost 6 bases, J lost 1 base, and 7 bases stayed unmatched. As DNA, the CDR3 is TGTGCCAGCACCGGACAGGAAGGTTCCTACGAGCAGTACTTC. Translation: CASTGQEGSYEQYF.

This clonotype was found many times. This sequence joins TRBV28 and TRBJ2-4; 10 nucleotides line up with TRBD1. Trimming cost V 4 bases and J 6 bases; bases outside gene matches: 9. The V gene's germline CDR1 is MDHEN and CDR2 SYDVKM. This CDR3 region has 16 residues. CDR3 residues: CASSSFPTGGLNIQYF. DNA of the CDR3: TGTGCCAGCAGTTCCTTCCCGACAGGGGGCCTAAACATTCAGTACTTC. The whole variable domain, filled in from reference TRBV28 and TRBJ2-4, reads DVKVTQSSRYLVKRTGEKVFLECVQDMDHENMFWYRQDPGLGLRLIYFSYDVKMKEKGDIPEGYSVSREKKERFSLILESASTNQTSMYLCASSSFPTGGLNIQYFGAGTRLSVL.

This clonotype has a count of ten or more. The genes are TRBV7-9 and TRBJ1-1; no clear D gene. Trimming removed 5 bases at V and 5 bases at J, with 9 bases between. Germline loops: CDR1 SEHNR, CDR2 FQNEAQ (reference sequence). The CDR3 is made up of 12 amino acids. CDR3 region: CASSNTGTEAFF. DNA for the CDR3: TGTGCCAGCAGCAATACGGGTACTGAAGCTTTCTTT.

This clonotype has a handful of counts. The chain has TRBV20-1 and TRBJ2-7; possible D gene TRBD2, 5 bases. Germline CDR1 is DFQATT and CDR2 is SNEGSKA (reference sequence). V was shortened by 4 bases and J by 4 bases, with 20 bases between the two germline ends. The length of the CDR3 is 15 residues. CDR3: CSANPPGNPLYEQYF. The CDR3, as DNA: TGCAGTGCTAACCCCCCCGGGAACCCCCTTTACGAGCAGTACTTC.

The sample holds many counts of this clonotype. The chain uses TRBV19 and TRBJ2-7, with TRBD2 as a possible D gene (6 bases). The CDR3 runs to 12 residues. The V end lost 9 bases, the J end lost 2 bases, and 11 bases lay between the germline ends. Germline V gives CDR1 LNHDA, CDR2 SQIVND (reference sequence). The CDR3 bases are TGTGCCAGCAGTGGAGGGCCCTACGAGCAGTACTTC. Translating it yields CASSGGPYEQYF.

This clonotype was recorded only once. With a much larger clone just one base away, this may be a read error. The J gene is TRBJ1-5, the V gene TRBV19; TRBD1 might be the D (5 bases). V lost 3 bases and J lost 2, with 23 bases in between. Germline V gives CDR1 LNHDA, CDR2 SQIVND (reference sequence). The CDR3 is 19 residues long. The CDR3, as DNA: TGTGCCAGTAGTATCGGCGGTCAGGGCGCTACGATCGGCAATCAGCCCCAGCATTTT. Its translation: CASSIGGQGATIGNQPQHF.

This clonotype was seen a handful of times. The gene calls are TRBV20-1 and TRBJ2-5; either TRBD1 or TRBD2 may supply D (5 bases each). Germline CDR1 DFQATT, CDR2 SNEGSKA (reference sequence). Trimming took 3 bases from V and 5 from J, leaving 10 bases between them. CDR3 length: 12 residues. The CDR3 sequence is CSARGVQETQYF. The CDR3 nucleotides read TGCAGTGCTAGGGGGGTCCAGGAGACCCAGTACTTC.

A remark on this clonotype: The junction departs from germline at one end; a sequencing error may be responsible. The chain links TRBV10-3 to TRBJ1-1, with TRBD1 as a possible D gene (5 bases). Germline V gives CDR1 ENHRY, CDR2 SYGVKD. This CDR3 has 14 residues. In DNA, the CDR3 is TGTGCCATCAGTGAGTCAGGGGCAAACACTGCAGCTTTCTTT. Protein product: CAISESGANTAAFF.

The genes are TRBV4-2 and TRBJ2-4; 8 positions match TRBD2. The V gene end was trimmed by 5 bases and the J gene end by 6 bases; junction bases not matched to a gene: 18. CDR1 is LGHNA and CDR2 is YNFKEQ in the germline V gene. The CDR3 spans 18 residues. The CDR3 sequence: CASSARPSGPPKRNIQYF. CDR3 sequence (DNA): TGTGCCAGCAGCGCCCGACCTAGCGGGCCACCCAAGAGAAACATTCAGTACTTC.

This chain links TRBV27 with TRBJ1-6; D gene unclear. The CDR3 covers 16 residues. Deletions cut 5 bases from V and 0 bases from J, with 11 bases between. Per germline, CDR1 MNHEY and CDR2 SMNVEV (reference sequence). CDR3 sequence: CASSATWSSYNSPLHF. CDR3 in DNA: TGTGCCAGCAGTGCCACGTGGAGCTCCTATAATTCACCCCTCCACTTT.

This chain connects TRBV12-3 or TRBV12-4 to TRBJ2-3; D uncertain. V lost 3 bases, J lost 0 bases, and 10 bases lay in between. The CDR3 has 15 amino acids. DNA of the CDR3: TGTGCCAGCAGTTTCAGTTGGGTTAGCACAGATACGCAGTATTTT. Protein product: CASSFSWVSTDTQYF.

This clonotype was picked up many times. This chain connects TRBV4-1 to TRBJ1-1, with D unclear. Trimming removed 3 bases at V and 0 bases at J, with 14 bases between. The germline CDR1 and CDR2 sequences are MGHRA and YSYEKL. The CDR3 is made up of 16 amino acids. CDR3 sequence: CASSHIPNSMNTEAFF. The CDR3 bases are TGCGCCAGCAGCCATATCCCTAACAGTATGAACACTGAAGCTTTCTTT.